This T cell receptor (beta chain) was captured in a study of blood T cell repertoires in COVID-19. Study-wide background: From the United States, Italy and Spain came samples of acute and convalescent COVID-19. The analysed material was cDNA or gDNA that came from T cells, B-cell-depleted T cells, or PBMCs.

Trimming took 5 bases from V and 6 from J, leaving 14 bases between them. The CDR3 covers 14 residues. Germline loops: CDR1 SGHVS, CDR2 FNYEAQ. In the authors' methods: Researchers report that nucleated cell counts were estimated from reference gene primer amplification. Method: immunoSEQ multiplex PCR; TCRdb's copy keeps in-frame clones and lacks some. The V and J calls and clone size were taken over from that table, and D and trimming were inferred from the DNA. The sample lists around 76,000 clones; more than 85% were seen once. This clonotype was obtained from a man aged 60 to 69 with acute or convalescent COVID-19. V usage is TRBV7-6 and J usage is TRBJ1-5; tentative D call: TRBD1 (6 bases). The sequencing sample was made of peripheral blood. CDR3 DNA sequence: TGTGCCAGCAGCCTGCCAGGGGTAGGTCAGCCCCAGCATTTT. The encoded protein is CASSLPGVGQPQHF.